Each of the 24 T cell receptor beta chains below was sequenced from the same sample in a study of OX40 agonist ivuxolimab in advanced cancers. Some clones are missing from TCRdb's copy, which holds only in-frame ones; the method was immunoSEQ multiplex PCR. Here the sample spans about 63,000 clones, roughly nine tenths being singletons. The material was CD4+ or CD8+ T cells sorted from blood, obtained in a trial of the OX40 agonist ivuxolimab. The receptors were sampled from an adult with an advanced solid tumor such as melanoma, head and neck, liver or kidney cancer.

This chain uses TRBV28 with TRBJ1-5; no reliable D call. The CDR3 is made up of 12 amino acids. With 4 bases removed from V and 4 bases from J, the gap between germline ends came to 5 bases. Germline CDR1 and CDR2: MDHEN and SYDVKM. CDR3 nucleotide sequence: TGTGCCAGCAGTTCCAGGAATCAGCCCCAGCATTTT. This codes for CASSSRNQPQHF.

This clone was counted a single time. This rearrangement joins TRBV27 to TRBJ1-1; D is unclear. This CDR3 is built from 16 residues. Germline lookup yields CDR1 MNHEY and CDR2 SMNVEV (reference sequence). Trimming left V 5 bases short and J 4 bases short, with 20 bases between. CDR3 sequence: CASSTMGRGSGTEAFF. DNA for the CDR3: TGTGCCAGCAGTACTATGGGCCGAGGTTCGGGCACTGAAGCTTTCTTT.

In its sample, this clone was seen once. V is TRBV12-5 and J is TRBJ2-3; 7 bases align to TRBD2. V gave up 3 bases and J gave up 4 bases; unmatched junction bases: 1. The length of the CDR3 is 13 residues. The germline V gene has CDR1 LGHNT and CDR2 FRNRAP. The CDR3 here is CASGFRGADTQYF. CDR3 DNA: TGTGCTAGTGGTTTCCGGGGGGCAGATACGCAGTATTTT.

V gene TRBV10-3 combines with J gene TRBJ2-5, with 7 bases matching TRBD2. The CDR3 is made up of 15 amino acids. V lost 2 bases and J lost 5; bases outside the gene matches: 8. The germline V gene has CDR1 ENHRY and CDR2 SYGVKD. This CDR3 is CAISESLRGGETQYF. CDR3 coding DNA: TGTGCCATCAGTGAGAGCCTAAGGGGAGGGGAGACCCAGTACTTC.

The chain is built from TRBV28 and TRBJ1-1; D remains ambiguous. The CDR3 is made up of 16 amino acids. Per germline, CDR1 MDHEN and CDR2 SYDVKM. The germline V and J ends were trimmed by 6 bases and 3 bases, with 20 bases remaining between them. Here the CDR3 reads CASSIAQRVWDTEAFF. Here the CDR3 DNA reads TGTGCCAGCAGCATCGCCCAGCGTGTCTGGGACACTGAAGCTTTCTTT.

The DNA for the CDR3 is TGTGCCAGCAGCCAGGTCGGACAGGGCTCTGAAAAACTGTTTTTT. Its translation: CASSQVGQGSEKLFF. The gene calls are TRBV4-2 and TRBJ1-4, with TRBD1 matching over 8 bases. Germline-derived CDR1 and CDR2 are LGHNA and YNFKEQ. V lost 3 bases, J lost 7 bases, and 7 bases stayed unmatched. The CDR3 length is 15 residues.

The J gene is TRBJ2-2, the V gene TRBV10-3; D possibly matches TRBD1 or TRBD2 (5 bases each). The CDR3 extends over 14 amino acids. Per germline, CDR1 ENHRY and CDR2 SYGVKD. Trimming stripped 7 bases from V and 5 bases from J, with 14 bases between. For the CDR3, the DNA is TGTGCCATCAAACTAACTGGGGGTACCGGGGAGCTGTTTTTT. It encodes CAIKLTGGTGELFF.

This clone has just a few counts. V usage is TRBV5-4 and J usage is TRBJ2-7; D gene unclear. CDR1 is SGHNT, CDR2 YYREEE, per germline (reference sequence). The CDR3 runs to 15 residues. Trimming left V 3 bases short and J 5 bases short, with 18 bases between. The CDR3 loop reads CASSSGPLPGDEQYF. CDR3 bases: TGTGCCAGCAGCTCAGGCCCCCTACCTGGGGACGAGCAGTACTTC.

The CDR3 DNA sequence: TGTGCCAGCAGCTCAAGCGGACCTAGCACAGATACGCAGTATTTT. Translation: CASSSSGPSTDTQYF. V usage is TRBV7-8 and J usage is TRBJ2-3; possibly TRBD2 for D (5 bases). V was clipped by 4 bases and J by 0 bases, with 11 bases between them. Germline V gives CDR1 SGHVS, CDR2 FQNEAQ. This CDR3 contains 15 residues.

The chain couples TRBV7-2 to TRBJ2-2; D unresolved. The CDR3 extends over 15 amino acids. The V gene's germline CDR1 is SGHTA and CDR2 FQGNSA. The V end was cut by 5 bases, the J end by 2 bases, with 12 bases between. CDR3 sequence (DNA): TGTGCCAGCAGCGTTCGCGGTTCAAACACCGGGGAGCTGTTTTTT. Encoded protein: CASSVRGSNTGELFF.

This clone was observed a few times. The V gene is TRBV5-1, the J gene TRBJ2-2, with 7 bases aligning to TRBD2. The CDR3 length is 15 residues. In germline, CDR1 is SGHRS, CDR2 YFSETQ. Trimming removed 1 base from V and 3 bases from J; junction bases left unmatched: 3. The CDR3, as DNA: TGCGCCAGCAGCTTGCCGGGGGGAGACACCGGGGAGCTGTTTTTT. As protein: CASSLPGGDTGELFF.

The CDR3 nucleotides are TGTGCCAGCAGTGAAATCGTCCTGGGTAACGAGCAGTACTTC. Translating it yields CASSEIVLGNEQYF. The chain carries TRBV2 and TRBJ2-7; the D is unclear. CDR3 length: 14 amino acids. V was shortened by 2 bases and J by 5 bases, with 13 bases between the two germline ends. Germline values: CDR1 SNHLY, CDR2 FYNNEI.

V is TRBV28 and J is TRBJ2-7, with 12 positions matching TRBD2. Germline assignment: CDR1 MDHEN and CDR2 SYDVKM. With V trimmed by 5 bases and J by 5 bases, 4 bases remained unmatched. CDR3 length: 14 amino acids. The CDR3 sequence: CASSAGLAGNEQYF. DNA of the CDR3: TGTGCCAGCAGTGCCGGACTAGCGGGAAACGAGCAGTACTTC.

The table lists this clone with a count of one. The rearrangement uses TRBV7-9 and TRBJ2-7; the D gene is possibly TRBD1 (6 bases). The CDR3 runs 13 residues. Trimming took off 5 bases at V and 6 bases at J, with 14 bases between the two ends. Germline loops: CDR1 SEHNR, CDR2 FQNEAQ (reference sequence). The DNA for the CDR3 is TGTGCCAGCAGCATAGGCACAGGGACCGAGCAGTACTTC. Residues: CASSIGTGTEQYF. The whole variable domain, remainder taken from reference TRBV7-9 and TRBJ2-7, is DTGVSQNPRHKITKRGQNVTFRCDPISEHNRLYWYRQTLGQGPEFLTYFQNEAQLEKSRLLSDRFSAERPKGSFSTLEIQRTEQGDSAMYLCASSIGTGTEQYFGPGTRLTVT.

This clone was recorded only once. The chain's CDR3 is CASSLFGRGASPLHF. DNA for the CDR3: TGTGCCAGCAGTTTATTCGGCAGGGGTGCTTCACCCCTCCACTTT. The chain has TRBV28 and TRBJ1-6; tentatively, D is TRBD1 (6 bases). In germline, CDR1 is MDHEN, CDR2 SYDVKM. CDR3 length: 15 residues. The V end lost 1 base, the J end lost 9 bases, and 13 bases lay between the germline ends.

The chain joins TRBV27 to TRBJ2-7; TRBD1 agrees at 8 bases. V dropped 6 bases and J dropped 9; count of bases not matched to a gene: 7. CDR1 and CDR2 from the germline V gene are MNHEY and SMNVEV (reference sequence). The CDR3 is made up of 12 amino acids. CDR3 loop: CASSTGQGRQYF. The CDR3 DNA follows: TGTGCCAGCAGCACTGGACAGGGAAGGCAGTACTTC.

Here the CDR3 reads CAISESDRNTEAFF. The DNA of the CDR3 is TGTGCCATCAGTGAGTCGGACAGGAACACTGAAGCTTTCTTT. The chain links TRBV10-3 to TRBJ1-1, with D perhaps matching TRBD1 (6 bases). This CDR3 has 14 residues. Germline V lookup: CDR1 ENHRY, CDR2 SYGVKD. V lost 0 bases, J lost 1 base, and 6 bases lay in between.

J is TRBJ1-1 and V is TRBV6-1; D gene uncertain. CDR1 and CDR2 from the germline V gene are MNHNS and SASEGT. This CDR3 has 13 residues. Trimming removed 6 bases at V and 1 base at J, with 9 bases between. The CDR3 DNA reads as TGTGCCAGCAGGCGAACAGCGAACACTGAAGCTTTCTTT. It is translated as CASRRTANTEAFF.

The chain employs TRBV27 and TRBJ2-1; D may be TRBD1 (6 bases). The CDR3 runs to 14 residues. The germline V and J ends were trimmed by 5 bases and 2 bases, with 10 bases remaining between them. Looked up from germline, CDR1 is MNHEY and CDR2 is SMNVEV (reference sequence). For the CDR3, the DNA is TGTGCCAGCAGTGGACAGCGAACCTACAATGAGCAGTTCTTC. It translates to CASSGQRTYNEQFF.

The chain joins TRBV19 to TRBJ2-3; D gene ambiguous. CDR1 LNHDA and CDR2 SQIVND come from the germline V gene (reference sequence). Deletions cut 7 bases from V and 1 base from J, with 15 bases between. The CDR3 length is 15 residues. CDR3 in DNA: TGTGCCAGTAAAGAAGGCCCAGTCCGCACAGATACGCAGTATTTT. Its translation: CASKEGPVRTDTQYF.

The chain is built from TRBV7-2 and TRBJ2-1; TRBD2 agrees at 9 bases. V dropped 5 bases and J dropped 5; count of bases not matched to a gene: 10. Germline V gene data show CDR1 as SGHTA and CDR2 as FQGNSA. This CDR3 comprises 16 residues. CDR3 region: CASSRDPGLAHNEQFF. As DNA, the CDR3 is TGTGCCAGCAGCCGTGACCCGGGACTAGCTCACAATGAGCAGTTCTTC.

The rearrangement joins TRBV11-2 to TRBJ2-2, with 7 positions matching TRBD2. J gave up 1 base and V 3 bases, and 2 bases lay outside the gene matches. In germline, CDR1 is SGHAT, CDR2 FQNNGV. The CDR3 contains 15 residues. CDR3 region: CASSFASGNTGELFF. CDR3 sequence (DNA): TGTGCCAGCAGCTTTGCTAGCGGGAACACCGGGGAGCTGTTTTTT.

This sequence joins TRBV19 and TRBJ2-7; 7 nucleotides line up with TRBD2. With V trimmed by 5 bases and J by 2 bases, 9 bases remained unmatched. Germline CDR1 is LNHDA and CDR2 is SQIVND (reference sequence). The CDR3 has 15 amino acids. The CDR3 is CASSATSLGAYEQYF. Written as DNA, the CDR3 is TGTGCCAGTAGTGCGACTAGCCTTGGGGCCTACGAGCAGTACTTC.

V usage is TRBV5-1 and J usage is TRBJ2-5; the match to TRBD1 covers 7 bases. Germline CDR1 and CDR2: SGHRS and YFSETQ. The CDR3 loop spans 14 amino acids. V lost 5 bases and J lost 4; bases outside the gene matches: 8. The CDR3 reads CASSSNRGGETQYF. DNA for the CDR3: TGCGCCAGCAGTTCCAACAGGGGTGGAGAGACCCAGTACTTC. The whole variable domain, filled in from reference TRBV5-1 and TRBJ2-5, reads KAGVTQTPRYLIKTRGQQVTLSCSPISGHRSVSWYQQTPGQGLQFLFEYFSETQRNKGNFPGRFSGRQFSNSRSEMNVSTLELGDSALYLCASSSNRGGETQYFGPGTRLLVL.